A selection of T cell receptor beta chains follows, all from one sample in a study of T-cell reconstitution after alpha-beta-depleted transplantation in children. MiXCR, applied by TCRdb to the PCR reads, yields one record per CDR3 protein. The data hold about 610,000 distinct CDR3 sequences, with under 12% observed a single time. Sequencing used PBMCs from the stem cell graft donor, obtained from the stem cell graft. These receptors were taken from a human donor who donated a stem cell graft to a child with acute myeloid leukemia. CDR3s include the opening cysteine and the closing phenylalanine or tryptophan. A D gene is named only where the DNA matches it firmly. A clone size is listed for some rows: how often the clone was seen (once, few, many), or a class if it is expanded.

v_call: TRBV7-2
cdr3_length: 15
clone_size: .
j_call: TRBJ2-2
d_call: TRBD2
cdr3_nt: TGTGCCAGCAGCTTAGCGAGGGCTAGCGGGGGGGAGCTGTTTTTT
cdr3_aa: CASSLARASGGELFF

v_call: TRBV9
cdr3_length: 13
clone_size: few
j_call: TRBJ1-1
d_call: TRBD1
cdr3_nt: TGTGCCAGTAATCAGGGGGAGAACACTGAAGCTTTCTTT
cdr3_aa: CASNQGENTEAFF

v_call: TRBV6-5
cdr3_length: 15
clone_size: .
j_call: TRBJ2-5
d_call: .
cdr3_nt: TGTGCCAGCAGTTACTTCCCAGGCGCCCAAGAGACCCAGTACTTC
cdr3_aa: CASSYFPGAQETQYF

v_call: TRBV6-5
cdr3_length: 14
clone_size: .
j_call: TRBJ2-7
d_call: TRBD2
cdr3_nt: TGTGCCAGCAGTTACTCGGCGGGAGACTACGAGCAGTACTTC
cdr3_aa: CASSYSAGDYEQYF

v_call: TRBV5-1
cdr3_length: 14
clone_size: few
j_call: TRBJ2-7
d_call: .
cdr3_nt: TGCGCCAGCAGCTACGGGGACCCTCTGCTCGAGCAGTACTTC
cdr3_aa: CASSYGDPLLEQYF

v_call: TRBV5-1
cdr3_length: 14
clone_size: many
j_call: TRBJ2-2
d_call: .
cdr3_nt: TGCGCCAGCAGCTTGGCACCAACCACCGGGGAGCTGTTTTTT
cdr3_aa: CASSLAPTTGELFF

v_call: TRBV7-9
cdr3_length: 10
clone_size: few
j_call: TRBJ2-2
d_call: .
cdr3_nt: TGTGCCAGCGGGTACGGGGAGCTGTTTTTT
cdr3_aa: CASGYGELFF

v_call: TRBV24-1
cdr3_length: 12
clone_size: many
j_call: TRBJ2-1
d_call: .
cdr3_nt: TGTGCCACCAGTGATTTTGAGGCGGAGCAGTTCTTC
cdr3_aa: CATSDFEAEQFF

v_call: TRBV3-1
cdr3_length: 11
clone_size: .
j_call: TRBJ2-1
d_call: .
cdr3_nt: TGTGCCAGCAGCCATCGGGATGAGCAGTTCTTC
cdr3_aa: CASSHRDEQFF

v_call: TRBV5-1
cdr3_length: 15
clone_size: few
j_call: TRBJ2-2
d_call: .
cdr3_nt: TGCGCCAGCAGCTTGGATGCGGCGAACACCGGGGAGCTGTTTTTT
cdr3_aa: CASSLDAANTGELFF

v_call: TRBV7-3
cdr3_length: 17
clone_size: many
j_call: TRBJ2-3
d_call: .
cdr3_nt: TGTGCCAGCAGCTTAAGGGGTCTAGCGACTTCCACAGATACGCAGTATTTT
cdr3_aa: CASSLRGLATSTDTQYF

v_call: TRBV6-1
cdr3_length: 15
clone_size: few
j_call: TRBJ2-1
d_call: TRBD1
cdr3_nt: TGTGCCAGCAGACTAACCCGGGACAGCGACATTGAGCAGTTCTTC
cdr3_aa: CASRLTRDSDIEQFF

v_call: TRBV20-1
cdr3_length: 16
clone_size: few
j_call: TRBJ2-1
d_call: TRBD2
cdr3_nt: TGCAGTGCTAGAGATATTACGGGAGGGCCTTCCGATGAGCAGTTCTTC
cdr3_aa: CSARDITGGPSDEQFF

v_call: TRBV5-5
cdr3_length: 15
clone_size: .
j_call: TRBJ2-1
d_call: .
cdr3_nt: TGTGCCAGCAGCCAGGAAGGGTTCGCTCGGAATGAGCAGTTCTTC
cdr3_aa: CASSQEGFARNEQFF

v_call: TRBV20-1
cdr3_length: 13
clone_size: .
j_call: TRBJ1-4
d_call: TRBD1
cdr3_nt: TGCAGTGCTAGTCAGGGGGTGGCTGAAAAACTGTTTTTT
cdr3_aa: CSASQGVAEKLFF

v_call: TRBV6-5
cdr3_length: 14
clone_size: few
j_call: TRBJ2-3
d_call: .
cdr3_nt: TGTGCCAGCAGTTATAGGAGCGCCAGAGATACGCAGTATTTT
cdr3_aa: CASSYRSARDTQYF